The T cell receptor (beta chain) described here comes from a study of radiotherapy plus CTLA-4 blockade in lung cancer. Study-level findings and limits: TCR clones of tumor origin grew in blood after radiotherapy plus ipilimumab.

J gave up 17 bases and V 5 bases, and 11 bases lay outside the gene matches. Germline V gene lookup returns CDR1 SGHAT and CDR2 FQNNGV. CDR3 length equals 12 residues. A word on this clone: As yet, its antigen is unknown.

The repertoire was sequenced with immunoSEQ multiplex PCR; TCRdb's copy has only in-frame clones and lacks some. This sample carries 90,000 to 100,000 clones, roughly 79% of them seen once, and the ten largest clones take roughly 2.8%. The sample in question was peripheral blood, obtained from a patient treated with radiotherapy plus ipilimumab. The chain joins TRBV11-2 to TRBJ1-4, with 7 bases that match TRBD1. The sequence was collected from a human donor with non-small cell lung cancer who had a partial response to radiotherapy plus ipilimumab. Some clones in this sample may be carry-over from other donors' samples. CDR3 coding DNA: TGTGCCAGCAGCGGGCCGGGACAGAGTTCTTTTTTT. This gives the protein CASSGPGQSSFF. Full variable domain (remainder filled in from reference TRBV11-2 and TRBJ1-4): EAGVAQSPRYKIIEKRQSVAFWCNPISGHATLYWYQQILGQGPKLLIQFQNNGVVDDSQLPKDRFSAERLKGVDSTLKIQPAKLEDSAVYLCASSGPGQSSFFGSGTQLSVL.